A single sample is the source of the 25 T cell receptor beta chains below, sequenced in a study of follicular helper T cells after annual influenza vaccination. Produced via immunoSEQ multiplex PCR; TCRdb's table is partial and in-frame only. Altogether about 10,000 clones are present, around 80% being singletons, with the ten largest covering less than 0.95%. This sample comprised CXCR5- memory CD4+ T cells sorted from blood, obtained 6 weeks after influenza vaccination. Every receptor here comes from an adult who received the influenza vaccine.

In this sample, this clone turned up a few times. The V gene is TRBV11-1, the J gene TRBJ1-2; 12 nucleotides match TRBD1. CDR1 is SGHAT, CDR2 FQDESV, per germline (reference sequence). V was pared by 5 bases and J by 3 bases, with 10 bases of the junction left unmatched. The CDR3 is made up of 17 amino acids. The CDR3 region is CASSLGDRGRKDYGYTF. In nucleotides, the CDR3 is TGTGCCAGCAGCCTTGGGGACAGGGGGCGCAAGGACTATGGCTACACCTTC.

The chain links TRBV5-1 to TRBJ2-5; a possible D gene is TRBD2 (5 bases). The CDR3 spans 15 residues. The germline CDR1 and CDR2 sequences are SGHRS and YFSETQ. The V end was cut by 0 bases, the J end by 2 bases, with 11 bases between. The CDR3 region is CASSLASKRQETQYF. CDR3 nucleotide sequence: TGCGCCAGCAGCTTGGCCTCTAAGCGGCAAGAGACCCAGTACTTC.

A few counts support this clone. This chain connects TRBV2 to TRBJ1-2; 10 bases match TRBD1. V gave up 5 bases and J gave up 7 bases; unmatched junction bases: 7. The CDR3 runs to 14 residues. CDR1 and CDR2 from the germline V gene are SNHLY and FYNNEI. The CDR3 DNA reads as TGTGCCAGCAGTTTGACAGGGGGCGCTTCTGGCTACACCTTC. Its translation is CASSLTGGASGYTF. The full variable domain, with the rest looked up from reference TRBV2 and TRBJ1-2, is EPEVTQTPSHQVTQMGQEVILRCVPISNHLYFYWYRQILGQKVEFLVSFYNNEISEKSEIFDDQFSVERPDGSNFTLKIRSTKLEDSAMYFCASSLTGGASGYTFGSGTRLTVV.

The chain carries TRBV7-2 and TRBJ2-5; 7 bases are a match to TRBD1. Germline V gene sequence: CDR1 SGHTA, CDR2 FQGNSA. CDR3 length: 15 amino acids. Trimming took 2 bases from V and 5 from J; bases not matched to a gene: 8. CDR3 sequence: CASSLSPQGWETQYF. DNA for the CDR3: TGTGCCAGCAGCTTATCCCCACAGGGGTGGGAGACCCAGTACTTC.

J is TRBJ2-5 and V is TRBV18, with 14 nucleotides matching TRBD2. The germline CDR1 and CDR2 sequences are KGHSH and LQKENI. The CDR3 length is 17 residues. V lost 0 bases to trimming and J lost 7 bases; unmatched junction nucleotides: 7. The CDR3 here is CASSPPTSGGALWTQYF. CDR3 in DNA: TGTGCCAGCTCACCACCGACTAGCGGGGGGGCCCTTTGGACCCAGTACTTC. The full variable domain, its missing parts supplied by reference TRBV18 and TRBJ2-5, is NAGVMQNPRHLVRRRGQEARLRCSPMKGHSHVYWYRQLPEEGLKFMVYLQKENIIDESGMPKERFSAEFPKEGPSILRIQQVVRGDSAAYFCASSPPTSGGALWTQYFGPGTRLLVL.

The chain joins TRBV5-1 to TRBJ1-2, with D uncertain. CDR1 and CDR2 from the germline V gene are SGHRS and YFSETQ. CDR3 size: 17 residues. The V end was cut by 0 bases, the J end by 6 bases, with 21 bases between. CDR3 in DNA: TGCGCCAGCAGCTTGGGGCTTTCGACGCCCTCTCTTAATGGCTACACCTTC. This gives the protein CASSLGLSTPSLNGYTF.

V is TRBV6-1 and J is TRBJ2-1, with 10 positions matching TRBD1. V gave up 6 bases and J gave up 9 bases; unmatched junction bases: 11. Germline lookup yields CDR1 MNHNS and CDR2 SASEGT. CDR3 length equals 15 residues. CDR3 coding DNA: TGTGCCAGCAGCCGAGGACAGGGGGTCTTGGGTGAGCAGTTCTTC. Its translation: CASSRGQGVLGEQFF.

The chain links TRBV21-1 to TRBJ2-3; the table's D call, TRBD2, has no DNA check behind it. TRBV21-1 is designated a pseudogene. This CDR3 has 21 residues. CDR3 protein: CASSKAGGRIAGGRGTDTQYF. Here the CDR3 DNA reads TGTGCCAGCAGCAAAGCAGGCGGGAGGATAGCGGGGGGAAGGGGCACAGATACGCAGTATTTT.

V is TRBV5-1 and J is TRBJ1-4; possibly TRBD1 for D (5 bases). The V gene lost 3 bases and the J gene lost 6 bases, with 18 bases spanning the gap. Germline CDR1 SGHRS, CDR2 YFSETQ. The CDR3 is 16 residues long. The CDR3 DNA is TGCGCCAGCAGCTCAGGGAAGGGTTTTTCTTATGAAAAACTGTTTTTT. Translating it yields CASSSGKGFSYEKLFF.

V is TRBV18 and J is TRBJ2-3, with a tentative D call TRBD1 (5 bases). There are 14 residues in the CDR3. The germline gives CDR1 KGHSH, CDR2 LQKENI. V was pared by 6 bases and J by 1 base, with 11 bases between. This CDR3 reads CASSETGGTDTQYF. The CDR3 DNA follows: TGTGCCAGCTCCGAAACAGGAGGCACAGATACGCAGTATTTT.

J is TRBJ1-5 and V is TRBV6-6, with no clear D. V lost 3 bases and J 0 bases, leaving 9 bases between the germline ends. Germline CDR1 MNHNY, CDR2 SVGAGI (reference sequence). The CDR3 consists of 15 residues. The CDR3 DNA follows: TGTGCCAGCAGTTATACTGGGTATAGCAATCAGCCCCAGCATTTT. Residues: CASSYTGYSNQPQHF.

This clone occurred a few times. The chain carries TRBV5-6 and TRBJ2-5; 7 nucleotides match TRBD2. The V gene end was trimmed by 4 bases and the J gene end by 5 bases; junction bases not matched to a gene: 17. CDR1 is SGHDT and CDR2 is YYEEEE in the germline V gene. The CDR3 runs 17 residues. Written as DNA, the CDR3 is TGTGCCAGCAGCCGGAGGTCAGCGGGGCCCCGGAGGGAGACCCAGTACTTC. Its translation is CASSRRSAGPRRETQYF.

This chain uses TRBV11-3 with TRBJ1-3; D might be TRBD1 (6 bases). V lost 4 bases and J 1 base, leaving 11 bases between the germline ends. Per the germline V gene, CDR1 is SGHNT and CDR2 is YENEEA. This CDR3 has 15 amino acids. The CDR3 loop reads CASSYRVRSGNTIYF. The CDR3 DNA sequence: TGTGCCAGCAGCTACAGGGTCAGGTCTGGAAACACCATATATTTT.

This chain connects TRBV29-1 to TRBJ2-7; 7 bases match TRBD1. This CDR3 has 11 residues. In germline, CDR1 is SQVTM, CDR2 ANQGSEA. With V trimmed by 7 bases and J by 3 bases, 3 bases remained unmatched. The CDR3 sequence: CSAGTDYEQYF. The CDR3 DNA sequence: TGCAGCGCCGGGACAGACTACGAGCAGTACTTC.

The chain combines TRBV4-3 with TRBJ2-6; D possibly corresponds to TRBD1 (6 bases). Germline values: CDR1 LGHNA, CDR2 YSLEER. V was cut by 0 bases and J by 0 bases, with 15 bases left in between. There are 19 residues in the CDR3. The CDR3 sequence is CASSQDRGQGGSGANVLTF. The CDR3 bases are TGCGCCAGCAGCCAAGATAGGGGCCAAGGGGGCTCTGGGGCCAACGTCCTGACTTTC.

The chain combines TRBV5-1 with TRBJ2-5; tentatively, D is TRBD1 (5 bases). V lost 4 bases to trimming and J lost 3 bases, with 16 bases between them. Per germline, CDR1 SGHRS and CDR2 YFSETQ. This CDR3 spans 15 amino acids. CDR3 residues: CASSVGGQGKETQYF. The DNA of the CDR3 is TGCGCCAGCAGCGTGGGTGGGCAGGGAAAAGAGACCCAGTACTTC.

The J gene is TRBJ1-4, the V gene TRBV5-5; D gene unclear. V was clipped by 6 bases and J by 5 bases, with 14 bases between them. Germline V CDR1 and CDR2: SGHKS, YYEKEE (reference sequence). The CDR3 is 14 amino acids. CDR3 DNA: TGTGCCAGCACAATCCGGACGGGGAATGAAAAACTGTTTTTT. Translation gives CASTIRTGNEKLFF.

The chain recombines TRBV5-4 with TRBJ2-1; D is unclear. The CDR3 covers 15 residues. In germline, CDR1 is SGHNT, CDR2 YYREEE (reference sequence). The V end was cut by 4 bases, the J end by 0 bases, with 11 bases between. CDR3 nucleotide sequence: TGTGCCAGCAGCCTTGGCCGGAGCTCCTACAATGAGCAGTTCTTC. Translated, it gives CASSLGRSSYNEQFF. The full variable domain, with the rest looked up from reference TRBV5-4 and TRBJ2-1, is ETGVTQSPTHLIKTRGQQVTLRCSSQSGHNTVSWYQQALGQGPQFIFQYYREEENGRGNFPPRFSGLQFPNYSSELNVNALELDDSALYLCASSLGRSSYNEQFFGPGTRLTVL.

The V gene is TRBV18, the J gene TRBJ2-1, with D perhaps assigned TRBD1 or TRBD2 (5 bases each). The CDR3 is made up of 14 amino acids. V was shortened by 4 bases and J by 0 bases, with 7 bases between the two germline ends. Per germline, CDR1 KGHSH and CDR2 LQKENI. The CDR3, as DNA: TGTGCCAGCTCACTTGGGGGCTCCTACAATGAGCAGTTCTTC. Translating gives CASSLGGSYNEQFF.

The chain recombines TRBV5-4 with TRBJ1-1; weak D call: TRBD1 (6 bases). This CDR3 spans 14 amino acids. V lost 4 bases, J lost 2 bases, and 12 bases lay in between. The germline V gene encodes CDR1 SGHNT and CDR2 YYREEE (reference sequence). The CDR3 nucleotides are TGTGCCAGCAGCGCCGGACAGACAAACACTGAAGCTTTCTTT. Amino acids: CASSAGQTNTEAFF.

The J gene is TRBJ1-1, the V gene TRBV7-9; a possible D gene is TRBD1 (5 bases). The V end lost 2 bases, the J end lost 8 bases, and 15 bases lay between the germline ends. Germline lookup yields CDR1 SEHNR and CDR2 FQNEAQ (reference sequence). This CDR3 is built from 14 residues. The DNA of the CDR3 is TGTGCCAGCAGCTTAATAGGGGATATGTTGGAAGCTTTCTTT. Protein sequence: CASSLIGDMLEAFF.

The chain joins TRBV5-1 to TRBJ2-1; possible D gene TRBD1, 6 bases. Germline V CDR1 and CDR2: SGHRS, YFSETQ. This CDR3 comprises 15 residues. V was trimmed by 3 bases and J by 1 base, leaving 11 bases between them. The CDR3 sequence: CASSSGDGSYNEQFF. The CDR3 DNA reads as TGCGCCAGCAGCTCAGGGGACGGATCCTACAATGAGCAGTTCTTC.

This sequence joins TRBV5-5 and TRBJ1-2, with 7 positions matching TRBD1. CDR3 length: 15 residues. Germline V CDR1 and CDR2: SGHKS, YYEKEE (reference sequence). Trimming cost V 3 bases and J 5 bases; bases outside gene matches: 10. The CDR3 loop reads CASSWGTDPLYGYTF. The CDR3 coding sequence is TGTGCCAGCAGCTGGGGGACAGACCCCCTTTATGGCTACACCTTC.

The chain's CDR3 is CASSLLQGTFTDTQYF. The CDR3 nucleotides are TGCGCCAGCAGCTTGTTACAGGGGACCTTCACAGATACGCAGTATTTT. J is TRBJ2-3 and V is TRBV5-1, with 7 bases that match TRBD1. Germline assignment: CDR1 SGHRS and CDR2 YFSETQ. V lost 1 base to trimming and J lost 2 bases; unmatched junction nucleotides: 7. CDR3 length: 16 residues.

This chain connects TRBV2 to TRBJ2-5; D is uncertain. The CDR3 spans 14 residues. Germline loops: CDR1 SNHLY, CDR2 FYNNEI. V shed 2 bases and J shed 2 bases, with 9 bases lying between them. CDR3 nucleotide sequence: TGTGCCAGCAGTGAATTGGGAATTCAAGAGACCCAGTACTTC. Amino acids: CASSELGIQETQYF.